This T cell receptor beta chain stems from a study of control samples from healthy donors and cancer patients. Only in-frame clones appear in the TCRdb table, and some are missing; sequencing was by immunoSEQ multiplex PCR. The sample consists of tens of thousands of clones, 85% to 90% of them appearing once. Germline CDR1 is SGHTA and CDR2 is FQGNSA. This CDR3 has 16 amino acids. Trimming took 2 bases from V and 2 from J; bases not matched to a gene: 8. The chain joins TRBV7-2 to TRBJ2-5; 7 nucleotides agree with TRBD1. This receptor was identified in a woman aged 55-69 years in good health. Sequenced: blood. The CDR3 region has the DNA TGTGCCAGCAGCTTATCGTTCACAGGGGATCAAGAGACCCAGTACTTC. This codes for CASSLSFTGDQETQYF.